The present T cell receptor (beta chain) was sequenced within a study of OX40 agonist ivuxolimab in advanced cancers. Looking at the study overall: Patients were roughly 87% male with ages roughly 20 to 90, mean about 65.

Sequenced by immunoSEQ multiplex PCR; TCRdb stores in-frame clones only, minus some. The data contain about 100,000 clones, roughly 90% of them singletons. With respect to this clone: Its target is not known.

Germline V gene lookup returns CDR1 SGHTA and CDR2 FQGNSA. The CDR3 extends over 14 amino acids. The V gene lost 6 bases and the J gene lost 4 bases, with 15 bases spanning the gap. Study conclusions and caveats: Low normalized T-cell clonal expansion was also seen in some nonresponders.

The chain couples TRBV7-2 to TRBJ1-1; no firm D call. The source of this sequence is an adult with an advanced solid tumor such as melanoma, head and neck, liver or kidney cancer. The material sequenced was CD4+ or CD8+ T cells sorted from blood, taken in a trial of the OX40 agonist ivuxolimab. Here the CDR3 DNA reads TGTGCCAGCAGTGTAACCCCTCTCGCCACTGAAGCTTTCTTT. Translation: CASSVTPLATEAFF.